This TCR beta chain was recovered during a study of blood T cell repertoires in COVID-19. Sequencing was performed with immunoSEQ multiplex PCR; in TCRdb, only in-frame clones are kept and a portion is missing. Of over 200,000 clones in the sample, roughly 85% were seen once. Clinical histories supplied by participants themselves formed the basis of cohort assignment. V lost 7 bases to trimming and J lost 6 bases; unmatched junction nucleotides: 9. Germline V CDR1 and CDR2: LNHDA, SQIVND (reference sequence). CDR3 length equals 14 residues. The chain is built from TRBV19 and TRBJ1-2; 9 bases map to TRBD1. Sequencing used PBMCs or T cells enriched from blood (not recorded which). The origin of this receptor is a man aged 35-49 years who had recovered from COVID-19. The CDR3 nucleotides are TGTGCCAGTATCGCCGTGGGGACAGGGAATGGCTACACCTTC. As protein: CASIAVGTGNGYTF.